In this sample, the clone carrying this TCR beta chain turned up a few times. These donors counted as nominally healthy when sampled, but unrecorded immune exposures were likely. PCR amplification relied on 60 Vbeta primers (plus 13 Jbeta primers). Clones were sequenced by immunoSEQ multiplex PCR, and TCRdb holds only the in-frame ones, with some missing. The sample carries about 120,000 clones, approximately 79% recorded once. CDR1 MNHNY and CDR2 SVGAGI come from the germline V gene (reference sequence). The CDR3 sequence is 14 residues long. Trimming took 6 bases from V and 4 from J, leaving 15 bases between them. This record comes from a study of cytomegalovirus exposure and HLA in healthy donors.

This sequence joins TRBV6-6 and TRBJ1-2; D remains ambiguous. The origin of this receptor is a man between 25 and 39 years old in good health and CMV-seronegative. The sequencing sample was made of PBMCs. This chain's CDR3 is CASRVSSETYGYTF. The CDR3 nucleotides read TGTGCCAGCAGGGTCAGTTCCGAAACCTATGGCTACACCTTC.